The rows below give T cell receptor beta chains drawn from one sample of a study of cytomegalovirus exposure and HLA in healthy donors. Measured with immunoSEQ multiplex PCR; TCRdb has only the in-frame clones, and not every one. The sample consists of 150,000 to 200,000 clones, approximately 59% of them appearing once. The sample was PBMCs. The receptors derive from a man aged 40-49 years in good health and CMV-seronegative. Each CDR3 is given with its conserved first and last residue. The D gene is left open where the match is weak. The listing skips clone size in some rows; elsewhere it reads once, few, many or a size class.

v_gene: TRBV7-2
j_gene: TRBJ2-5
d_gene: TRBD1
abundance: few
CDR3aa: CASSLGGQGRAETQYF
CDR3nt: TGTGCCAGCAGCTTAGGGGGACAGGGGAGGGCAGAGACCCAGTACTTC

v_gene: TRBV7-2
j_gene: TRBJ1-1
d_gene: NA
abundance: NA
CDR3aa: CASRRGARGNTEAFF
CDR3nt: TGTGCCAGCAGACGAGGGGCCAGGGGGAACACTGAAGCTTTCTTT

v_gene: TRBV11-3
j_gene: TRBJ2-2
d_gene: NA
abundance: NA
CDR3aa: CASSSLAGPTGELFF
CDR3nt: TGTGCCAGCAGCTCACTTGCGGGACCGACCGGGGAGCTGTTTTTT

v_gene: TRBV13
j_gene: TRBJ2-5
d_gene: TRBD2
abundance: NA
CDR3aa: CASSLGGWEGLGETQYF
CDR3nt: TGTGCCAGCAGCTTAGGCGGATGGGAGGGCCTCGGAGAGACCCAGTACTTC

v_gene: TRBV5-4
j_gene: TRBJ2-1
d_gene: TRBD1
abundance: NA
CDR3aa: CASSRDRPSYNEQFF
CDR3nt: TGTGCCAGCAGCCGGGACAGACCTTCCTACAATGAGCAGTTCTTC

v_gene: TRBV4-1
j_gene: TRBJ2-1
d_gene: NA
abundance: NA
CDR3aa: CASSQDSGPFF
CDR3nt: TGCGCCAGCAGCCAAGATTCAGGCCCGTTCTTC

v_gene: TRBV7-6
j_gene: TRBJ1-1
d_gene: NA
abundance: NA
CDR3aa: CASSRLGRASSGNTEAFF
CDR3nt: TGTGCCAGCAGCCGTTTGGGCAGGGCCAGTTCGGGGAACACTGAAGCTTTCTTT

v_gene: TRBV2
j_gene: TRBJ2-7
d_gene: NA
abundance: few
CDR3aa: CASSEDQGASYEQYF
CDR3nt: TGTGCCAGCAGTGAAGATCAAGGGGCATCCTACGAGCAGTACTTC

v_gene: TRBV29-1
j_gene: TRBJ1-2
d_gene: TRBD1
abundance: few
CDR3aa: CSALLQGAYGYTF
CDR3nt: TGCAGCGCCCTACTACAGGGGGCCTATGGCTACACCTTC

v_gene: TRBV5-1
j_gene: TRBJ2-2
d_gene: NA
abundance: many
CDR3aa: CASLQPGSVGELFF
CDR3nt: TGCGCCAGCCTCCAGCCAGGGTCGGTCGGGGAGCTGTTTTTT

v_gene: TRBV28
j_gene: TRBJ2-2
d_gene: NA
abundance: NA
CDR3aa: CASSLLGSGTGELFF
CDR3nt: TGTGCCAGCAGTTTATTAGGTTCGGGGACCGGGGAGCTGTTTTTT

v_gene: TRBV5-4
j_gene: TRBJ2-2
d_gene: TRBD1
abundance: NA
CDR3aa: CASSNGGTGGTGELFF
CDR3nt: TGTGCCAGCAGCAACGGGGGGACAGGGGGCACCGGGGAGCTGTTTTTT

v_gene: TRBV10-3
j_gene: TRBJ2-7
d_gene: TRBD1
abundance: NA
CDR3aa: CAIMGTVTYEQYF
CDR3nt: TGTGCCATCATGGGGACAGTGACCTACGAGCAGTACTTC

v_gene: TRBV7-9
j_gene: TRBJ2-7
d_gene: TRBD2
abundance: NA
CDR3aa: CSSSSPLSGTTYYEQYF
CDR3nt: TGTTCCAGCAGCTCACCCCTCTCTGGGACTACTTACTACGAGCAGTACTTC

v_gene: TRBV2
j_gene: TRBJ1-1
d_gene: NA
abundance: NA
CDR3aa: CASSPLHEAEAFF
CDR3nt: TGTGCCAGCAGTCCTTTACATGAAGCTGAAGCTTTCTTT

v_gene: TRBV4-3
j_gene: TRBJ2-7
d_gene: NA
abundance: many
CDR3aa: CASSSTGLGVNEQYF
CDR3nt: TGCGCCAGCAGCTCGACCGGTCTCGGGGTGAACGAGCAGTACTTC

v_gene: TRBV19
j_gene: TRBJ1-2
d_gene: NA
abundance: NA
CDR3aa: CASSISDTGYTF
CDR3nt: TGTGCCAGTAGTATATCTGACACTGGCTACACCTTC

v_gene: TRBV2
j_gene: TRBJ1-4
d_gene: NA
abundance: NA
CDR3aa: CASSEPPAEEKLFF
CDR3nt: TGTGCCAGCAGCGAGCCCCCAGCGGAAGAAAAACTGTTTTTT

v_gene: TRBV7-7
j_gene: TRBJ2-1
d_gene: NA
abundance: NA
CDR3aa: CASSLTLASSYNEQFF
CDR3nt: TGTGCTAGCAGCTTAACATTGGCCAGCTCCTACAATGAGCAGTTCTTC

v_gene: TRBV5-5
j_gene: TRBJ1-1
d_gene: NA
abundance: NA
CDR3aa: CASSLERGTEAFF
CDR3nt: TGTGCCAGCAGCTTGGAAAGGGGAACTGAAGCTTTCTTT

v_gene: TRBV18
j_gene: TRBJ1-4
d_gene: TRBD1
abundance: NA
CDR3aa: CASSLDTGGGEKLFF
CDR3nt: TGTGCCAGCTCACTCGACACAGGGGGCGGTGAAAAACTGTTTTTT

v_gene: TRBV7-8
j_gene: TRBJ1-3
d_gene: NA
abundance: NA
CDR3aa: CASSLARGFSGNTIYF
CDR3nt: TGTGCCAGCAGCTTAGCCAGGGGTTTCTCTGGAAACACCATATATTTT

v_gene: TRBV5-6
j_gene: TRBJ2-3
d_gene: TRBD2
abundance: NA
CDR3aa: CASSLLLAGGGYTDTQYF
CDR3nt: TGTGCCAGCAGCTTGTTGCTAGCGGGGGGGGGCTACACAGATACGCAGTATTTT

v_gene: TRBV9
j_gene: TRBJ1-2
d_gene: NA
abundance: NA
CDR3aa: CASSVGEAIGGYTF
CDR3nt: TGTGCCAGCAGCGTAGGCGAGGCCATAGGAGGCTACACCTTC

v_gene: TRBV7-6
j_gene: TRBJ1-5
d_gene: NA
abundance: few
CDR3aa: CASSLSDNQPQHF
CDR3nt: TGTGCCAGCAGCTTATCAGACAATCAGCCCCAGCATTTT

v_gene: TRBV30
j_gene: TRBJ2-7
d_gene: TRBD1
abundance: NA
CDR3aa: CAWSGGPGQGSYEQYF
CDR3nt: TGTGCCTGGAGTGGGGGCCCGGGACAGGGATCCTACGAGCAGTACTTC

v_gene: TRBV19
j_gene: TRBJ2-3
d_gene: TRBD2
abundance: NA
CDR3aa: CASALSGIVTDTQYF
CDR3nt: TGTGCCAGCGCGCTTAGCGGGATCGTCACAGATACGCAGTATTTT

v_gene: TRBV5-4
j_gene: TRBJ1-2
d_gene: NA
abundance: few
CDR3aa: CASSPGANNYGYTF
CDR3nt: TGTGCCAGCAGCCCAGGGGCGAATAACTATGGCTACACCTTC

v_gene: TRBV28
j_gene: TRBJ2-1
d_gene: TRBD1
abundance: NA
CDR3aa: CASSFGPGTGNNEQFF
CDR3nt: TGTGCCAGCAGTTTTGGCCCCGGGACAGGGAACAATGAGCAGTTCTTC

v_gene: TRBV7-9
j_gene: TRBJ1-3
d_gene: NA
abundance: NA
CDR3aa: CASSRDKSSGNTIYF
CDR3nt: TGTGCCAGCAGCCGGGACAAAAGCTCTGGAAACACCATATATTTT

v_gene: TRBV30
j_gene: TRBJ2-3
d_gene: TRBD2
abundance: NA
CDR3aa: CAWRPLGRFSTDTQYF
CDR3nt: TGTGCCTGGAGGCCCCTCGGGAGGTTTTCCACAGATACGCAGTATTTT

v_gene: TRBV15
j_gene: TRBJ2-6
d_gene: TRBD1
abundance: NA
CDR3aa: CATSRQGAGANVLTF
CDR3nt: TGTGCCACCAGCAGACAGGGGGCTGGGGCCAACGTCCTGACTTTC

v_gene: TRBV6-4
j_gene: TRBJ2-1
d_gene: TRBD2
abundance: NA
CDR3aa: CASSSGTSGTNEQFF
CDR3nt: TGTGCCAGCAGTAGCGGGACTAGCGGGACCAATGAGCAGTTCTTC

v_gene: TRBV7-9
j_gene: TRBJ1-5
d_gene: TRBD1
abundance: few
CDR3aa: CASSLGGTDSNQPQHF
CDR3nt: TGTGCCAGCAGCTTAGGGGGGACAGATAGCAATCAGCCCCAGCATTTT

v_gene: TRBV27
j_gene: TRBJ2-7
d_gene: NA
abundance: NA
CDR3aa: CASSLTGGEQYF
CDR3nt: TGTGCCAGCAGTTTAACAGGTGGCGAGCAGTACTTC

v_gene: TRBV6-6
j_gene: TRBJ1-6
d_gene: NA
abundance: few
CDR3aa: CASSYSADNSPLHF
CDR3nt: TGTGCCAGCAGTTACTCGGCGGATAATTCACCCCTCCACTTT

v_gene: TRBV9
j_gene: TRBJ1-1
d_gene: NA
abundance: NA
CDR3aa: CASSVSVNTEAFF
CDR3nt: TGTGCCAGCAGCGTATCGGTGAACACTGAAGCTTTCTTT

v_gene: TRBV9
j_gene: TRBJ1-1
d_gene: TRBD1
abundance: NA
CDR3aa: CASSGPGQGIMNTEAFF
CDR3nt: TGTGCCAGCAGCGGTCCGGGACAGGGCATCATGAACACTGAAGCTTTCTTT

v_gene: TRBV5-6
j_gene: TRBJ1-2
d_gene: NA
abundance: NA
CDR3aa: CASSLAGGQGNYGYTF
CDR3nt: TGTGCCAGCAGCTTGGCCGGAGGGCAGGGAAACTATGGCTACACCTTC

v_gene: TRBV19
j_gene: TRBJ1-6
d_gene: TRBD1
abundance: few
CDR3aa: CASSPSDRSNSPLHF
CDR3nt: TGTGCCAGTAGCCCTTCGGACAGGAGTAATTCACCCCTCCACTTT

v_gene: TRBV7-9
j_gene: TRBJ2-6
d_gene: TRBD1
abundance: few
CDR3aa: CASSKDPGQGLNVLTF
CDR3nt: TGTGCCAGCAGCAAAGATCCGGGACAGGGGTTGAACGTCCTGACTTTC

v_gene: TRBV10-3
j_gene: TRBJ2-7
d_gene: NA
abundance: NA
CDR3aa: CATGNQPGQDEQYF
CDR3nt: TGTGCCACCGGTAACCAGCCGGGACAAGACGAGCAGTACTTC

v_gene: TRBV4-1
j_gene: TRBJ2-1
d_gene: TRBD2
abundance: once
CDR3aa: CASSLTPGLAMGNEQFF
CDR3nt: TGCGCCAGCAGCCTTACCCCCGGACTAGCGATGGGGAATGAGCAGTTCTTC

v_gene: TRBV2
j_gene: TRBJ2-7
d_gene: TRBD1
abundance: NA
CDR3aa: CASSEVTGDYEQYF
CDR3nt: TGTGCCAGCAGTGAAGTTACAGGGGACTACGAGCAGTACTTC

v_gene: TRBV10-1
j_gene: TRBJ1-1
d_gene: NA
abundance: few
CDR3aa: CASKEEGQMNTEAFF
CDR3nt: TGCGCCAGCAAGGAGGAAGGACAGATGAACACTGAAGCTTTCTTT

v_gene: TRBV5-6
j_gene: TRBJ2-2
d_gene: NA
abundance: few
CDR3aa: CASSLTARTGELFF
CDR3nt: TGTGCCAGCAGCTTGACTGCGAGGACCGGGGAGCTGTTTTTT